The T cell receptor (beta chain) under discussion was sequenced for a study of blood T cell repertoires in COVID-19. In the study overall: Nucleic acid was either cDNA or gDNA, and it came from T cells, B-cell-depleted T cells, or PBMCs.

How the authors handled the data: For nucleated cells, counts were estimated from reference gene primer amplification. TCRdb's copy holds only in-frame clones and misses some; the assay was immunoSEQ multiplex PCR. For V, J and clone size, that table is used; D and trimming come from the DNA. The profile covers over 70,000 clones, with about 88% appearing a single time and about a tenth taken by the ten largest. There are 17 residues in the CDR3. Germline trimming cut 1 base from V and 5 bases from J; bases unmatched to any gene: 10. Germline CDR1 reads SGHTA; CDR2 reads FQGNSA. This clone was detected only a few times.

This clonotype was sampled from a man between 60 and 75 years old with COVID-19, enrolled during active disease. The source material was peripheral blood. The V and J genes are TRBV7-2 and TRBJ2-1; 8 bases are shared with TRBD1. The CDR3 DNA sequence: TGTGCCAGCAGCTTAGGAGGCGGGACAGGCGCAAACAATGAGCAGTTCTTC. This translates into CASSLGGGTGANNEQFF.